This entry concerns a single T cell receptor beta chain. The CDR3 covers 18 residues. Germline CDR1 and CDR2: MNHGY and SAAAGT. Between the trimmed V and J ends, which lost 6 bases and 0 bases, there was a span of 23 bases. In the original workflow: Scientists estimated how many nucleated cells there were by amplifying reference gene primers. Measured with immunoSEQ multiplex PCR; TCRdb has only the in-frame clones, and not every one. The D gene and trimming were derived from the DNA, and the V and J assignments and clone size from that table. Of 190,000 or so clones in the sample, around nine tenths were seen once. This sample was taken from a study of blood T cell repertoires in COVID-19. Study background: There were acute and convalescent COVID-19 samples, and they came from the United States, Italy and Spain. T cells, B-cell-depleted T cells, or PBMCs provided the cDNA or gDNA that served as material.

Material: peripheral blood. The source of this sequence is a woman under 30 who had recovered from COVID-19. The chain uses TRBV6-8 and TRBJ1-1, with a tentative D call TRBD1 (6 bases). CDR3 bases: TGTGCCAGCAGCCCACCAGACAGGCTATGGGGCATGAACACTGAAGCTTTCTTT. This codes for CASSPPDRLWGMNTEAFF.